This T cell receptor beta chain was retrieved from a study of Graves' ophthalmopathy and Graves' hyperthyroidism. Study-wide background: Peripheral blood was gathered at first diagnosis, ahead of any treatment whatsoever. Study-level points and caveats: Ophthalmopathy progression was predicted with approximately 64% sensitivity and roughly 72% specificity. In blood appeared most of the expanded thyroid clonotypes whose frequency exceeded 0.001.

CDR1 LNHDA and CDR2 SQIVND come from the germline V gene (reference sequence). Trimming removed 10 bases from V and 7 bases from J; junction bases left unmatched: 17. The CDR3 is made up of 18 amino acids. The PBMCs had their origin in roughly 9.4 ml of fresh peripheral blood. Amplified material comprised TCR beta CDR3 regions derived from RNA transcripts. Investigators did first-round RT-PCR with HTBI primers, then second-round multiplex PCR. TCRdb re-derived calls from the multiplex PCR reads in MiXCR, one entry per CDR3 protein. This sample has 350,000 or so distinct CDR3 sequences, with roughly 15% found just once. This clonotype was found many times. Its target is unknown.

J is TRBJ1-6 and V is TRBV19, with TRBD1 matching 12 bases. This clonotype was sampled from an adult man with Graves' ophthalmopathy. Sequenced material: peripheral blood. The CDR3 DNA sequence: TGTGCCACCTCCGTGGGACAGGGGGCGCGTGCTCTCAATTCACCCCTCCACTTT. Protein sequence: CATSVGQGARALNSPLHF. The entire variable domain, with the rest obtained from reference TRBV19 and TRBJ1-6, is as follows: DGGITQSPKYLFRKEGQNVTLSCEQNLNHDAMYWYRQDPGQGLRLIYYSQIVNDFQKGDIAEGYSVSREKKESFPLTVTSAQKNPTAFYLCATSVGQGARALNSPLHFGNGTRLTVT.